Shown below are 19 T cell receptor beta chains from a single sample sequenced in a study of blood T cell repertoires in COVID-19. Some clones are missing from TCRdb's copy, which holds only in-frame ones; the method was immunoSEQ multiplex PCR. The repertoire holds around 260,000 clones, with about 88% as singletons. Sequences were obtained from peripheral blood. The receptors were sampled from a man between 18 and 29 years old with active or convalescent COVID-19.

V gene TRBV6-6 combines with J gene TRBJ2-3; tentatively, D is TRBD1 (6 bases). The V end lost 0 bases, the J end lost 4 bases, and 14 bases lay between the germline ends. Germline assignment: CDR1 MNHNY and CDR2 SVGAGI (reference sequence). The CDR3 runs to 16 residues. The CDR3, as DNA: TGTGCCAGCAGTTACTCGAATCGAGGGGGACCAGATACGCAGTATTTT. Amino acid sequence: CASSYSNRGGPDTQYF.

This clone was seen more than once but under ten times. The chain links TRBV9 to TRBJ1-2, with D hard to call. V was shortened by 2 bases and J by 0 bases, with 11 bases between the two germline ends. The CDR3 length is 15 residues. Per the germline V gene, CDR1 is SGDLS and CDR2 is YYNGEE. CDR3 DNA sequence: TGTGCCAGCAGCGTGGGTCAGGTGCCTAACTATGGCTACACCTTC. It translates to CASSVGQVPNYGYTF.

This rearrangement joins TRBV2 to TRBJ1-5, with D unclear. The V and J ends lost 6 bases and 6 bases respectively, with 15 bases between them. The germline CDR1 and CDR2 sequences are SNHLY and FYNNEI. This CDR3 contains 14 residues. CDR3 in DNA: TGTGCCAGCAGCACGCGGGCCGGGAGTCAGCCCCAGCATTTT. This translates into CASSTRAGSQPQHF.

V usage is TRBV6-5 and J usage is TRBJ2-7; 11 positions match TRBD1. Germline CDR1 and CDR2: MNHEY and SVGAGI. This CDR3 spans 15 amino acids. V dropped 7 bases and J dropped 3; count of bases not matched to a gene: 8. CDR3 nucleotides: TGTGCCAGCACCGTACGGACAGGGGGCTTCTACGAGCAGTACTTC. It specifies CASTVRTGGFYEQYF.

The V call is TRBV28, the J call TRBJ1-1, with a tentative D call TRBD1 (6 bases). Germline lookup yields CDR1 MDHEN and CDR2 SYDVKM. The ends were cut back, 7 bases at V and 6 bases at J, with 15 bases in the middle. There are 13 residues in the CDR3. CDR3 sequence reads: CASTRHRDPEAFF. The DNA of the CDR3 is TGTGCCAGCACCAGGCACAGGGACCCTGAAGCTTTCTTT.

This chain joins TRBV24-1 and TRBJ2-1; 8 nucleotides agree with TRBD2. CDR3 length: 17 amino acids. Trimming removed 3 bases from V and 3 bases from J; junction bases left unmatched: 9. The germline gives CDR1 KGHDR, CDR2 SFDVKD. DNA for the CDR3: TGTGCCACCAGTGATAGGGGGACTAGAGGCGTCTACAATGAGCAGTTCTTC. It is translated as CATSDRGTRGVYNEQFF.

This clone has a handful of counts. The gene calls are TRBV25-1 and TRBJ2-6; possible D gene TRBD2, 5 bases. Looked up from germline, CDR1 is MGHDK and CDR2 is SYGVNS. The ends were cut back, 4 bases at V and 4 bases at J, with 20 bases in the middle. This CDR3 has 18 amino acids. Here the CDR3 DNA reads TGTGCCAGCAGTGGACCCCGGGGAGCATCAGGCGGGGCCAACGTCCTGACTTTC. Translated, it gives CASSGPRGASGGANVLTF.

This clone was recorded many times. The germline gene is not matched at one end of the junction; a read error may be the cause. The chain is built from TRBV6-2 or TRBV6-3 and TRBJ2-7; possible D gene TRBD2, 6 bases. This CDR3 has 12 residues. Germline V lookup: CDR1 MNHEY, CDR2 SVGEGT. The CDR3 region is CASSYSSAGSDF. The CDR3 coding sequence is TGTGCCAGCAGTTACTCTTCAGCGGGCTCGGACTTC.

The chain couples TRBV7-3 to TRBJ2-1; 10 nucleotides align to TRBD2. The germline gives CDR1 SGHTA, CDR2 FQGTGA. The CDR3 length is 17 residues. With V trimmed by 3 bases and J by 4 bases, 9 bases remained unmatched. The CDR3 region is CASSLFNSGGKYNEQFF. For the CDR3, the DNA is TGTGCCAGCAGCTTGTTCAATAGCGGGGGGAAGTACAATGAGCAGTTCTTC.

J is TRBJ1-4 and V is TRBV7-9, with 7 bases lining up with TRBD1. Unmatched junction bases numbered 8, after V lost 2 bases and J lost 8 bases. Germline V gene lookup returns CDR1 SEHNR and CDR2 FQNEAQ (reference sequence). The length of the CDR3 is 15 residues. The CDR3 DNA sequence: TGTGCCAGCAGCTTAACTAACGACAGGGACGAAAAACTGTTTTTT. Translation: CASSLTNDRDEKLFF.

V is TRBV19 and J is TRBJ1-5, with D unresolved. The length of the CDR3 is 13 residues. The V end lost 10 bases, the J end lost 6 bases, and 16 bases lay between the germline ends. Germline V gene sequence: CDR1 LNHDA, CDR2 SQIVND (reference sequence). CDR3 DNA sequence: TGTGCCACCCACTCGAGGGAGGGTCAGCCCCAGCATTTT. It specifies CATHSREGQPQHF. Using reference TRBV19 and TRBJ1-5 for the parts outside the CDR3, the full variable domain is DGGITQSPKYLFRKEGQNVTLSCEQNLNHDAMYWYRQDPGQGLRLIYYSQIVNDFQKGDIAEGYSVSREKKESFPLTVTSAQKNPTAFYLCATHSREGQPQHFGDGTRLSIL.

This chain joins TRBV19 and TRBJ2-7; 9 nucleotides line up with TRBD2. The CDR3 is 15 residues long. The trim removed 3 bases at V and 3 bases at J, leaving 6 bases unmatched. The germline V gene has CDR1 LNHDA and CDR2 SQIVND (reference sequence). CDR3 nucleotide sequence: TGTGCCAGTAGTATCCTCCTAGCGGGGTACTACGAGCAGTACTTC. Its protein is CASSILLAGYYEQYF. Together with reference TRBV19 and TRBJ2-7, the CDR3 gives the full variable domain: DGGITQSPKYLFRKEGQNVTLSCEQNLNHDAMYWYRQDPGQGLRLIYYSQIVNDFQKGDIAEGYSVSREKKESFPLTVTSAQKNPTAFYLCASSILLAGYYEQYFGPGTRLTVT.

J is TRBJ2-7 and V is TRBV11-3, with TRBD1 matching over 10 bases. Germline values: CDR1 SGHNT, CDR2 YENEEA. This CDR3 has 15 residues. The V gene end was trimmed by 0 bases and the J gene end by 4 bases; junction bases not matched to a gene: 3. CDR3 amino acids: CASSLEGQGSYEQYF. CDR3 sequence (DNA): TGTGCCAGCAGCTTAGAGGGACAGGGGTCGTACGAGCAGTACTTC.

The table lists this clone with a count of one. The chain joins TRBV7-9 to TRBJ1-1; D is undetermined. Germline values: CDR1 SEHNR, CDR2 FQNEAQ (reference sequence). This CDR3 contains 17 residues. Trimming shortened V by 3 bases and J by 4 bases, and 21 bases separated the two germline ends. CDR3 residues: CASSFYPLGQRSTEAFF. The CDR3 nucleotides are TGTGCCAGCAGCTTCTACCCTCTGGGTCAGCGGAGCACTGAAGCTTTCTTT.

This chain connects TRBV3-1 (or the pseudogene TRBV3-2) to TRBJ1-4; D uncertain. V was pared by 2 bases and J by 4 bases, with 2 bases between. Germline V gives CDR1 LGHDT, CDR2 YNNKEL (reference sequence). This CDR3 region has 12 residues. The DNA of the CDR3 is TGTGCCAGCAGCCAACTTAATGAAAAACTGTTTTTT. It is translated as CASSQLNEKLFF.

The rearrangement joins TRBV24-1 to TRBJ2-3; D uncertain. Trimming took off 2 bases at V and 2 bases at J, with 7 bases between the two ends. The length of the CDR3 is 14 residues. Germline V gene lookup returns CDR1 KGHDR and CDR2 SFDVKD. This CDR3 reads CATSDYQNTDTQYF. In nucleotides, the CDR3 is TGTGCCACCAGTGATTACCAGAACACAGATACGCAGTATTTT.

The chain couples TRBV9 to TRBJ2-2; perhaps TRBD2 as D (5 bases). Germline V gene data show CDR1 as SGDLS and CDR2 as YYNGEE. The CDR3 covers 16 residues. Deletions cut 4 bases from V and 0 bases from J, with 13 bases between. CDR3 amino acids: CASSHRTGANTGELFF. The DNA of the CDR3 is TGTGCCAGCAGCCATAGAACCGGGGCGAACACCGGGGAGCTGTTTTTT.

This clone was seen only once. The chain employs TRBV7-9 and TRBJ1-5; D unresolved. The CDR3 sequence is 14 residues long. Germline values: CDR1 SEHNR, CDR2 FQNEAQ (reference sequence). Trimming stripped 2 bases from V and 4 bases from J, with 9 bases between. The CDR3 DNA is TGTGCCAGCAGCTTAACAGAGTTGAATCAGCCCCAGCATTTT. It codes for CASSLTELNQPQHF.

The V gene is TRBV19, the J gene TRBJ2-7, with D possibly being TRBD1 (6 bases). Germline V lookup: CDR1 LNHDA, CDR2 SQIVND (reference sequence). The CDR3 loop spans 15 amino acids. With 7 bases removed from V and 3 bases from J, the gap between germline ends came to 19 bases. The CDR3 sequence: CASKRQDGGIYEQYF. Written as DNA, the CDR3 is TGTGCCAGTAAACGACAGGATGGGGGCATCTACGAGCAGTACTTC. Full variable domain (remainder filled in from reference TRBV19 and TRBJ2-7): DGGITQSPKYLFRKEGQNVTLSCEQNLNHDAMYWYRQDPGQGLRLIYYSQIVNDFQKGDIAEGYSVSREKKESFPLTVTSAQKNPTAFYLCASKRQDGGIYEQYFGPGTRLTVT.